Below, 14 T cell receptor beta chains from the same sample are listed, as sequenced in a study of T cell responses to AZD1222 COVID-19 vaccine. Repertoires were generated with immunoSEQ multiplex PCR, while TCRdb's copy carries only in-frame clones and drops some. The sample data list over 140,000 clones. What was sequenced was peripheral blood. The receptors derive from an adult in good health.

V and J are TRBV5-1 and TRBJ1-2, with D maybe TRBD1 (6 bases). The germline CDR1 and CDR2 sequences are SGHRS and YFSETQ. CDR3 length equals 14 residues. The V gene lost 2 bases and the J gene lost 7 bases, with 15 bases spanning the gap. Here the CDR3 DNA reads TGCGCCAGCAGCTTTGACTCGGTCAGGGGTGGCTACACCTTC. It translates to CASSFDSVRGGYTF.

The chain links TRBV7-9 to TRBJ1-1, with a tentative D call TRBD1 (5 bases). In germline, CDR1 is SEHNR, CDR2 FQNEAQ (reference sequence). Trimming removed 3 bases at V and 0 bases at J, with 17 bases between. This CDR3 comprises 17 residues. The CDR3 coding sequence is TGTGCCAGCAGCTTTATTGGGGGGAAGGACATGAACACTGAAGCTTTCTTT. It encodes CASSFIGGKDMNTEAFF.

CDR3 coding DNA: TGTGCCTGGAGTGAAGGGCCGAACACCGGGGAGCTGTTTTTT. This gives the protein CAWSEGPNTGELFF. The rearrangement joins TRBV30 to TRBJ2-2, with no clear D. Trimming stripped 1 base from V and 0 bases from J, with 6 bases between. Germline-derived CDR1 and CDR2 are GTSNPN and SVGIG (reference sequence). The CDR3 spans 14 residues.

The gene calls are TRBV11-2 and TRBJ1-4; D possibly corresponds to TRBD1 (5 bases). This CDR3 region has 13 residues. V was pared by 1 base and J by 8 bases, with 8 bases between. Germline assignment: CDR1 SGHAT and CDR2 FQNNGV. This chain's CDR3 is CASSLGGLEKLFF. The CDR3 nucleotides are TGTGCCAGCAGCTTAGGGGGGTTGGAAAAACTGTTTTTT.

Here the CDR3 reads CASSFNTGELFF. The DNA for the CDR3 is TGCGCCAGCAGCTTTAACACCGGGGAGCTGTTTTTT. This chain connects TRBV5-1 to TRBJ2-2; no clear D. This CDR3 comprises 12 residues. The V end lost 2 bases, the J end lost 2 bases, and 1 base lay between the germline ends. Germline values: CDR1 SGHRS, CDR2 YFSETQ.

This sequence joins TRBV11-3 and TRBJ2-5; 7 bases are a match to TRBD1. CDR3 size: 15 residues. Trimming took 5 bases from V and 5 from J; bases not matched to a gene: 11. Germline CDR1 reads SGHNT; CDR2 reads YENEEA. This chain's CDR3 is CASSLRTGWGETQYF. CDR3 nucleotides: TGTGCCAGCAGCCTAAGGACAGGCTGGGGGGAGACCCAGTACTTC.

The V gene is TRBV5-1, the J gene TRBJ2-5; 8 bases are shared with TRBD1. This CDR3 is built from 13 residues. Germline values: CDR1 SGHRS, CDR2 YFSETQ. V was clipped by 4 bases and J by 3 bases; unmatched bases: 2. CDR3 residues: CASSPTGEETQYF. Here the CDR3 DNA reads TGCGCCAGCAGCCCGACAGGGGAAGAGACCCAGTACTTC.

V usage is TRBV28 and J usage is TRBJ2-1; no firm D call. Between the trimmed V and J ends, which lost 1 base and 9 bases, there was a span of 4 bases. Germline CDR1 and CDR2: MDHEN and SYDVKM. This CDR3 spans 11 amino acids. CDR3 nucleotides: TGTGCCAGCAGTTTATACGGTGAGCAGTTCTTC. Its protein is CASSLYGEQFF.

The rearrangement links TRBV28 to TRBJ2-5; TRBD1 agrees at 7 bases. The trim removed 4 bases at V and 5 bases at J, leaving 7 bases unmatched. CDR1 and CDR2 from the germline V gene are MDHEN and SYDVKM. The CDR3 sequence is 14 residues long. As DNA, the CDR3 is TGTGCCAGCAGTTGGGGACAGACCCAGGAGACCCAGTACTTC. Its translation: CASSWGQTQETQYF.

The rearrangement joins TRBV23-1 to TRBJ1-5; 10 bases align to TRBD1. TRBV23-1 is noted as an ORF with a role that remains uncertain. The CDR3 covers 19 residues. Trimming removed 4 bases from V and 2 bases from J; junction bases left unmatched: 14. The CDR3, as DNA: TGCGCCAGCAGTCTACTGAGACAGGGGGCGGGAGTGGGCAATCAGCCCCAGCATTTT. Its translation is CASSLLRQGAGVGNQPQHF.

The chain combines TRBV2 with TRBJ1-5; 10 bases are shared with TRBD1. The CDR3 runs 14 residues. Germline V CDR1 and CDR2: SNHLY, FYNNEI. With V trimmed by 9 bases and J by 6 bases, 8 bases remained unmatched. The CDR3 region is CASSRDRGVQPQHF. CDR3 nucleotides: TGTGCCAGTTCCCGGGACAGGGGAGTTCAGCCCCAGCATTTT.

V gene TRBV30 combines with J gene TRBJ1-4, with D hard to call. Germline values: CDR1 GTSNPN, CDR2 SVGIG (reference sequence). Trimming removed 2 bases at V and 8 bases at J, with 12 bases between. This CDR3 is 13 amino acids long. This CDR3 is CAWSPGVREKLFF. CDR3 coding DNA: TGTGCCTGGAGTCCGGGTGTTCGGGAAAAACTGTTTTTT. Variable domain in full (rest from reference TRBV30 and TRBJ1-4): SQTIHQWPATLVQPVGSPLSLECTVEGTSNPNLYWYRQAAGRGLQLLFYSVGIGQISSEVPQNLSASRPQDRQFILSSKKLLLSDSGFYLCAWSPGVREKLFFGSGTQLSVL.

The genes are TRBV9 and TRBJ2-1; TRBD2 aligns across 11 bases. With V trimmed by 3 bases and J by 10 bases, 3 bases remained unmatched. The CDR3 has 13 residues. Germline CDR1 and CDR2: SGDLS and YYNGEE. As DNA, the CDR3 is TGTGCCAGCAGCGCCCGACTAGCGGGGGAGCAGTTCTTC. Amino acid sequence: CASSARLAGEQFF.

The chain joins TRBV7-2 to TRBJ2-3, with 7 nucleotides matching TRBD1. The CDR3 totals 15 residues. Losses at the gene ends were 4 bases for V and 2 bases for J; bases not matched to a gene: 6. The germline V gene encodes CDR1 SGHTA and CDR2 FQGNSA. For the CDR3, the DNA is TGTGCCAGCAGCTATGAGGACAGGTACACAGATACGCAGTATTTT. This encodes CASSYEDRYTDTQYF. The full variable domain, in which reference TRBV7-2 and TRBJ2-3 provide the parts outside the CDR3, is GAGVSQSPSNKVTEKGKDVELRCDPISGHTALYWYRQSLGQGLEFLIYFQGNSAPDKSGLPSDRFSAERTGGSVSTLTIQRTQQEDSAVYLCASSYEDRYTDTQYFGPGTRLTVL.